The entry that follows covers one TCR beta chain sequence. What it binds is not known. TCRdb processed the 5' RACE reads anew with MiXCR; each CDR3 protein has one entry. The sample records fewer than 200,000 distinct CDR3 sequences, less than 20% being singletons. The sample is drawn from a study of T-cell memory formation after mild COVID-19. On the study more broadly: Largely donor-specific sequence clusters came from two donors.

The germline gives CDR1 SGHRS, CDR2 YFSETQ. V gave up 5 bases and J gave up 0 bases, with 9 bases separating them. This CDR3 comprises 15 residues. The study's findings and limits: While clones contracting from day 15 to 85 were balanced between CD4 and CD8, later expanders leaned CD4+. Mainly in CM and EM were contracting CD4+ clones; CD8+ were in EMRA.

The chain combines TRBV5-1 with TRBJ1-6; D uncertain. Source material: PBMCs or a T cell subset sorted from them (not recorded which). This receptor was taken from a man aged 18 to 30 who had mild COVID-19 (a few samples of this study predate the infection). Cell type and time point are not known. CDR3 region: CASRAGSSYNSPLHF. CDR3 nucleotides: TGCGCCAGCAGAGCGGGGAGCTCCTATAATTCACCCCTCCACTTT.